The clone carrying this TCR beta chain was counted a few times. Its target is unknown. This entry belongs to a study of CD8+CD57+ T cells in acquired aplastic anemia. Turning to the study itself: Recorded DNA amounts for sorted CD4+ and CD8+ cells had an average of about 3.5 ug. Study findings and constraints: Approximately 29 was the count of CD8+ CDR3 sequences that patients shared with controls. The study found no significant CD8+ Simpson's diversity difference between patients and controls.

TCR beta VDJ combinations and CDR3 sequences were profiled from genomic DNA. TCRdb re-called the reads through MiXCR, storing one row per CDR3 protein. This table has some 190,000 distinct CDR3 sequences, roughly half appearing once. Germline V gene sequence: CDR1 MNHEY, CDR2 SMNVEV (reference sequence). Trimming cost V 0 bases and J 1 base; bases outside gene matches: 8. The CDR3 runs 17 residues. This sequence originates from a human donor in good health, serving as a control. This chain connects TRBV27 to TRBJ2-7; 8 bases agree with TRBD1. Sequencing was done on a sample of sorted CD4+, CD8+, or CD8+CD57+ T cells (not recorded which) from PBMCs. The chain's CDR3 is CASSLSPLDRASYEQYF. The CDR3 DNA follows: TGTGCCAGCAGTTTATCCCCCCTGGACAGGGCATCCTACGAGCAGTACTTC.